This T cell receptor (beta chain) was identified in a study of cytomegalovirus exposure and HLA in healthy donors (dated by TCRdb to about 2017). Some background on the complete study: In an earlier analysis of around 540 of the donors, 276 Gb of sequence data and some 100 million unique TCR beta sequences from about 179 million T cells were reported. All discovery cohort repertoires had been generated using a single sequencing platform. Of the approximately 400 genotyped donors, 81% fell in the genetic ancestry cluster associated with self-reported Caucasian donors. Roughly 300 gigabases of sequencing data and tens of millions of unique TCR sequences were included in an early release covering over 600 HLA-typed donors. A later analysis re-analyzed previously published TCR beta repertoires from 650 to 800 donors and added high-resolution HLA genotyping to study TCR occurrence patterns. The study was designed to test whether signatures of past pathogen exposure could be identified by cataloging public T cell receptors. Donor age, sex, ethnicity and CMV serostatus were collected together with the repertoire data. Both class I and class II loci were covered by HLA typing, at four-digit resolution. The number of donors typed differed by locus, with 629-630 for A, B, C, DRB1 and DQB1, roughly 520 for DQA1, 606 for DPA1, and around 450 for DPB1. In the later analysis, no new phenotypic data were used to find candidate immune exposures; instead, reliance was placed on TCR beta sequences and their occurrence across donors. About five DR-DQ haplotypes were handled as single units for association and clustering because linkage in the cohort was strong. Genome-wide SNP genotypes for about three fifths of the roughly 670 donors were used in a later genetic analysis, which treated that subset as a discovery cohort. On average, approximately 250,000 unique TCR beta nucleotide sequences were sequenced per donor among about 400 genotyped donors of the cohort, with roughly 18% of those sequences being non-productive. An earlier analysis of around 580 of the donors used high-throughput TCR beta sequencing to judge whether each TCR beta V gene segment behaved as functional or pseudogenic. The T cell repertoires of several hundred subjects were profiled by immunosequencing and related to cytomegalovirus serostatus. To predict cytomegalovirus infection status, the study combined high-throughput TCR immunosequencing, statistical association of individual TCRs with disease status, and machine learning. A separate validation cohort of 90 to 150 different subjects was used in addition to the 666-subject first cohort. The investigation overall reported the following: In a later analysis, HLA-associated TCR beta chains showed more clonal expansion and lower generation probabilities than non-associated chains that were equally common. Some IMGT-functional V segments, including TRBV6-2 and TRBV6-3, could not be distinguished by the 87-base-pair reads and were therefore excluded. In the study, approximately 160 TCR beta chains were listed as associated with cytomegalovirus. Linkage disequilibrium might explain the correlated functional status among segregating V segments, but an unknown experimental factor could not be excluded. Three of the identified cytomegalovirus-associated TCR beta chains were confirmed in vitro to be specific for cytomegalovirus antigens. A further reported finding was that TCR beta sequences accurately predicted the HLA-A and HLA-B alleles for most subjects in the first cohort. Across donors, most TCR sequences were observed very rarely, whereas some public TCRs were present in many individuals. Cytomegalovirus status was reported to be diagnosed by the classifier with high specificity and sensitivity in both the original and validation cohorts. HLA typing was unavailable for some donors at each locus, so association tests used only the typed subset. The only immune exposure information available for the cohort was CMV serostatus. The authors suggested that the approach could potentially be generalized to other disease states and immunological phenotypes. The presence/absence analyses assumed that sequencing depth was roughly uniform across donors, and that assumption may not be true. In a later analysis, several top co-occurrence clusters were reported to appear linked to parvovirus B19, influenza, CMV and Epstein-Barr virus. About 17 rarely observed V segments, including chromosome 9 orphons, were excluded from the earlier analysis of some 590 of the donors because counts were too low. In an earlier analysis of around 600 of the donors, most TCR beta V segments appeared in productive rearrangements about 87% or about 30% of the time, broadly matching IMGT annotations. In a later genetic analysis, a missense DCLRE1C variant was associated with V-gene and J-gene trimming of TCR beta chains, and the association was replicated in an independent cohort. A later analysis found that TCR association rates varied across HLA loci, with DRB1 alleles showing the most associated TCRs and HLA-C alleles the fewest. According to a later analysis, most CMV-associated TCR beta chains appeared to be HLA-restricted, and the HLA associations seemed to be driven largely by CMV exposure. Strong co-occurrence of HLA alleles, especially DR and DQ, made assigning TCR associations to individual alleles difficult. According to a later genetic analysis, donors in an Asian-associated ancestry cluster had fewer N-insertions in productive TCRs than the roughly 700-donor mean. Specific HLA alleles were associated with roughly 16,000 TCR beta sequences at a false discovery rate of 0.05 in a later analysis. A group of highly shared sequence variants was considered likely to be a technical artifact of the sequencing pipeline. The cohort was sequenced for TCR beta chains only, and without alpha or paired-chain data the features that could be detected were limited.

In regard to this clone: Its binding antigen is unknown.

In total, 630 or so healthy bone marrow donors made up the cohort. Cohort members were all nominally healthy when sampled, although unrecorded immune exposures were likely present. The donor tested CMV seropositive and was one of the 289 seropositive cohort members. Each donor provided a peripheral blood sample, and peripheral blood mononuclear cells were used for TCR beta sequencing. The Qiagen DNeasy Blood Extraction Kit was used to extract genomic DNA from the blood cell samples. The CDR3, from cysteine to phenylalanine, totals 11 residues. Only CDR3 DNA is held: 33 bases, read in frame from base 1. CDR1 SGHAT and CDR2 FQNNGV are derived from the germline V gene. V is cut by 5 bases and J by 11 bases, and the space between the germline ends is 10 bases. Libraries were made using the immunoSEQ multiplex PCR assay. For the multiplex PCR, a mixture combining 60 forward primers for TCR Vbeta segments and 13 reverse primers for TCR Jbeta segments was used. The CDR3 region of rearranged TCR beta genes was amplified from genomic DNA with a multiplex PCR assay. Amplified TCR beta libraries were sequenced as 87-base-pair reads on the Illumina HiSeq System. The paper's data handling went like this. A later analysis tallied about 77 million unique TCR beta chains across the 666 repertoires, and about 12 million of those chains were shared by two or more donors. Raw reads were error-corrected and collapsed into unique sequences by a nearest-neighbor algorithm in which closely related sequences were merged to remove PCR and sequencing errors. CDR3 sequences were aligned to IMGT reference sequences to assign V, D and J gene segments. For a sequence to be retained, a match of at least six nucleotides was required to both a V gene segment and a J gene segment. Rearrangements were called productive when the CDR3 lacked stop codons and stayed in frame with V and J; all others were non-productive. CDR3 was defined by IMGT convention, running from the second conserved V-encoded cysteine to the conserved J-encoded phenylalanine. The earlier analysis of about 610 of the donors excluded sequences that lacked an unambiguous match to a single V gene segment. An earlier analysis of roughly 590 of the donors called V segments functional above 56.7% productive rearrangements and segregating when the between-donor standard deviation exceeded 5%. To diagnose cytomegalovirus status from the catalog of TCR beta chain sequences, a statistical classification framework was built. A later analysis assigned V and J genes by comparing TCR nucleotide sequences with IMGT/GENE-DB human TR gene sequences. The TCRdist pipeline was used in a later analysis to assign CDR3 sequences and most-parsimonious VDJ recombination scenarios. In a later analysis, each TCR beta chain was defined by its CDR3 amino acid sequence together with its V-gene family, and reads lacking a unique V-gene family were excluded. To address suspected cross-contamination and a sequencing artifact, a later analysis removed under 600 highly shared, low-generation-probability nucleotide sequences. A later analysis calculated a clonal expansion index for each public chain from normalized within-repertoire ranks of inferred template counts. Generation probabilities in a later analysis came from a VDJ recombination model fitted to out-of-frame rearrangements, and those results were checked against IGoR. In a later analysis, hypergeometric tests were used to score TCR-TCR, TCR-HLA and TCR-CMV co-occurrence, with a repertoire-size bias correction applied to TCR pairs. False discovery rates were estimated in a later analysis by permuting HLA or CMV assignments 20 times. In a later analysis, co-occurring TCRs were grouped using DBSCAN, and TCRdist sequence similarity was added for clustering within HLA-allele-positive subsets. Repertoires with fewer than 30,000 or more than 120,000 public chains were left out of co-occurrence clustering, as were about 5 repertoires with anomalous nucleotide sharing. TCRdb stores this immuneACCESS table with in-frame sequences only. Part of the clones is absent; in the studies checked, under half of the shortfall reflects unresolved V genes, and no reason is known for the rest. The D gene and trimming were derived from the DNA, and the V and J assignments and clone size from that table. The sample table on file contains 25,000 to 40,000 clones. 4.5% to 5% of the sample comes from the top ten.

This TCR was recovered from a woman aged 40 to 49 in good health and CMV-seropositive. The V and J genes are TRBV11-2 and TRBJ1-3, with the D gene not clear enough to name. Sequenced material: PBMCs. The CDR3 region reads CASSRVEAIYF. The DNA is TGTGCCAGCAGCCGAGTAGAGGCCATATATTTT.